Included here is one T cell receptor (beta chain) sequence, with context. The target of this receptor is not known. The record has no base qualities; no much larger clone is one base away. Deletion took 6 bases off V and 2 bases off J, with a span of 18 bases between the germline ends. Its CDR3 holds 16 amino acids, cysteine through phenylalanine. CDR3 DNA only is kept here, 48 bases in frame from base 1. Based on the germline V gene, the CDR1 and CDR2 sequences are SGHTA and FQGTGA. Genomic DNA was extracted from sorted cells for sequencing of the TCRbeta CDR3 region. The immunoSEQ Assay was used to sequence the TCRbeta CDR3 regions. The source is immuneACCESS, and TCRdb retained only in-frame sequences with V and J called. Part of the clones is not carried over; for the studies checked, unresolved V genes explain less than half of this, and the remainder is unexplained. In this sample the table shows around 75,000 clones, 88% of which occur a single time. The top ten hold 2% to 2.5% of the sample.

Patients with a history of autoimmune disease or receiving systemic immunosuppression were excluded from the trial. Peripheral blood for TCR sequencing was collected from all dose cohorts at baseline, on cycle 4 day 1, and on cycle 7 day 1. Samples came from an open-label, multicenter, first-in-human phase I dose-escalation trial of ivuxolimab. Adults with locally advanced or metastatic head and neck squamous cell, hepatocellular, melanoma or renal cell carcinoma were enrolled in the trial. CD4+ and CD8+ T cells were sorted separately from peripheral blood before TCR sequencing. These data are taken from a study of OX40 agonist ivuxolimab in advanced cancers. For the study in its entirety: Ivuxolimab was a fully human IgG2 agonistic monoclonal antibody targeting the costimulatory receptor OX40 (CD134). Intravenous ivuxolimab was administered to patients every 2 weeks at six dose levels: 0.01, 0.1, 0.3, 1.5, 3 and 10 mg/kg. Of the approximately 53 patients in dose escalation, some 19 had hepatocellular carcinoma, approximately 15 had melanoma, 9 had renal cell carcinoma and 9 had head and neck cancer. A male proportion of around 81% and a mean age of approximately 60 years, ranging from 23 to 79, were recorded for the dose-escalation cohort. Patients were allowed to have had prior anti-PD-1, anti-PD-L1 or anti-CTLA-4 therapy, and 40% of the dose-escalation patients had been treated with checkpoint inhibitors. Partial responses were achieved by three dose-escalation patients, of whom one had hepatocellular carcinoma and two had cutaneous melanoma. Peripheral TCRbeta sequencing was intended to test whether TCR sequence diversity was altered and clonal T-cell expansion was caused by ivuxolimab. The monotherapy dose-escalation portion (N of about 52 patients) of the phase I ivuxolimab trial is reported in the paper. Results and caveats for the whole study, not just this receptor: After ivuxolimab, CD8+ T cells had more expanded clones than CD4+ T cells on average. The antigen specificity of the peripheral T cells that underwent clonal expansion was not determined. At doses from 0.1 to 3.0 mg/kg, clonal expansion was seen in both CD4+ and CD8+ blood T cells between baseline and week 6. Low levels of normalized T-cell clonal expansion were also seen in some nonresponding patients. In partial responders in the 0.1-3.0 mg/kg groups, normalized peripheral clonal expansion was found to be among the lowest, especially among CD8+ T cells.

The input for sequencing was CD4+ or CD8+ T cells sorted from blood, taken in a trial of the OX40 agonist ivuxolimab. This sequence originates from an adult with an advanced solid tumor such as melanoma, head and neck, liver or kidney cancer. The chain employs TRBV7-3 and TRBJ2-3, with the D call tentatively TRBD1 or TRBD2, each fitting 6 bases. The sequenced DNA: TGTGCCAGCAGTTCCGGGGGCCTCCGATTCACAGATACGCAGTATTTT. The encoded protein is CASSSGGLRFTDTQYF.